What follows describes a single T cell receptor beta chain. The source of the sample is a study of blood T cell repertoires in COVID-19. The wider study: The United States, Italy and Spain supplied acute and convalescent COVID-19 samples. Nucleic acid was either cDNA or gDNA, and it came from T cells, B-cell-depleted T cells, or PBMCs.

Original methodology: Estimates of nucleated cell counts were drawn from the amplification of reference gene primers. Method: immunoSEQ multiplex PCR; TCRdb's copy keeps in-frame clones and lacks some. V, J and clone size are those of that table, while D and trimming were read from the DNA. The sample lists 300,000 or so clones, 65% to 85% occurring once. The CDR3 runs to 14 residues. CDR1 is MRHNA, CDR2 SNTAGT, per germline. V was shortened by 3 bases and J by 2 bases, with 8 bases between the two germline ends. The gene calls are TRBV6-4 and TRBJ1-5; D gene uncertain. The receptor was isolated from a woman in her forties or fifties with acute or convalescent COVID-19. Sequenced: peripheral blood. The CDR3 region is CASSEMAGNQPQHF. DNA of the CDR3: TGTGCCAGCAGTGAAATGGCCGGCAATCAGCCCCAGCATTTT.